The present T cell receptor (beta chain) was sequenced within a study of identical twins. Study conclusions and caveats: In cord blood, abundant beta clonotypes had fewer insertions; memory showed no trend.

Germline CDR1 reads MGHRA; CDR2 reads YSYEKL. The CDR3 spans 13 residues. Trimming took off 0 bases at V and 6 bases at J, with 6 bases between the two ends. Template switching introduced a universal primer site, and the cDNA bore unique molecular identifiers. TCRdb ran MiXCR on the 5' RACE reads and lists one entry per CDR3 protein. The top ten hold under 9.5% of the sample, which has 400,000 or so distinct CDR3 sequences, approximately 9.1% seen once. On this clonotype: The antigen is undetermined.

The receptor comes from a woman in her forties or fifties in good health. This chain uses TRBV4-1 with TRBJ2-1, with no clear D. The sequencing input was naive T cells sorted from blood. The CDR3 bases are TGCGCCAGCAGCCAAGATAGTGGCAATGAGCAGTTCTTC. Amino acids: CASSQDSGNEQFF.